This TCR beta chain stems from a study of PD-L1 blockade in urothelial cancer. Synthetic TCR analog templates were spiked into all PCRs individually. Measured with immunoSEQ multiplex PCR; TCRdb has only the in-frame clones, and not every one. Found here are 90,000 to 120,000 clones, about 91% of them singletons; the top ten hold about 0.91%. Per the germline V gene, CDR1 is SGHAT and CDR2 is FQNNGV. V dropped 4 bases and J dropped 4; count of bases not matched to a gene: 10. The CDR3 sequence is 17 residues long. This receptor was obtained from a woman at least 80 years old with urothelial cancer. The source was PBMCs, collected around atezolizumab (anti-PD-L1) treatment. This chain links TRBV11-2 with TRBJ2-2; TRBD1 agrees at 9 bases. CDR3 region: CASSSTTGGAFTGELFF. CDR3 bases: TGTGCCAGCAGCTCGACTACAGGGGGCGCGTTCACCGGGGAGCTGTTTTTT. Together with reference TRBV11-2 and TRBJ2-2, the CDR3 gives the full variable domain: EAGVAQSPRYKIIEKRQSVAFWCNPISGHATLYWYQQILGQGPKLLIQFQNNGVVDDSQLPKDRFSAERLKGVDSTLKIQPAKLEDSAVYLCASSSTTGGAFTGELFFGEGSRLTVL.